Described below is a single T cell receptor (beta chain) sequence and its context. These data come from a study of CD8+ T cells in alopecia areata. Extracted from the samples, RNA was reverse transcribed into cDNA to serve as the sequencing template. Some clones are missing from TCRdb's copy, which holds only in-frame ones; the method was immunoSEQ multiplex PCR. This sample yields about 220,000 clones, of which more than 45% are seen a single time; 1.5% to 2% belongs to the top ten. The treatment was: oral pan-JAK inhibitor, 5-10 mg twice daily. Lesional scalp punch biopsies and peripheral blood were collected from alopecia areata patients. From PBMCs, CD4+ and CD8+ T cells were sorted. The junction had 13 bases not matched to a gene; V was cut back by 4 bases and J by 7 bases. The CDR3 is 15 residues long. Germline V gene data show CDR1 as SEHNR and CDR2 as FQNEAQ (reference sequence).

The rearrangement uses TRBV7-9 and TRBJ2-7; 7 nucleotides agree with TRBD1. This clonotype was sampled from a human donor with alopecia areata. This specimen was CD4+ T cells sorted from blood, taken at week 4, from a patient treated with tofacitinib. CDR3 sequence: CASSSVRQGRQEQYF. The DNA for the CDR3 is TGTGCCAGCAGCTCGGTGAGACAGGGACGGCAAGAGCAGTACTTC. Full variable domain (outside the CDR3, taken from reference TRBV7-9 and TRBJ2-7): DTGVSQNPRHKITKRGQNVTFRCDPISEHNRLYWYRQTLGQGPEFLTYFQNEAQLEKSRLLSDRFSAERPKGSFSTLEIQRTEQGDSAMYLCASSSVRQGRQEQYFGPGTRLTVT.